The 18 T cell receptor beta chains listed next were all sequenced from one sample in a study of cytomegalovirus exposure and HLA in healthy donors. The PCR was carried out with 60 Vbeta primers and 13 Jbeta primers. The table came from immunoSEQ multiplex PCR; TCRdb's copy has only in-frame clones and leaves some out. This repertoire shows 200,000 to 250,000 clones, around 83% found once; its top ten account for around 3%. The specimen was PBMCs. These receptors originate from a woman aged 40 to 50 in good health and CMV-seronegative.

J is TRBJ1-5 and V is TRBV4-1, with D uncertain. Per the germline V gene, CDR1 is MGHRA and CDR2 is YSYEKL. The length of the CDR3 is 14 residues. The V end lost 2 bases, the J end lost 7 bases, and 12 bases lay between the germline ends. The CDR3 loop reads CASSQIWSGQPQHF. DNA of the CDR3: TGCGCCAGCAGCCAAATCTGGAGCGGACAGCCCCAGCATTTT.

The chain recombines TRBV30 with TRBJ1-6; D unclear. Germline V CDR1 and CDR2: GTSNPN, SVGIG (reference sequence). V lost 1 base and J 2 bases, leaving 6 bases between the germline ends. CDR3 size: 14 residues. CDR3: CAWSDGTYNSPLHF. CDR3 bases: TGTGCCTGGAGTGACGGTACCTATAATTCACCCCTCCACTTT.

The chain couples TRBV28 to TRBJ1-2; D is perhaps TRBD1 (5 bases). Trimming stripped 7 bases from V and 4 bases from J, with 25 bases between. The V gene's germline CDR1 is MDHEN and CDR2 SYDVKM. CDR3 length: 17 amino acids. For the CDR3, the DNA is TGTGCCAGCACCCGTTTGGGGGGTCGCTATGGAATCTATGGCTACACCTTC. Protein sequence: CASTRLGGRYGIYGYTF.

This clone has more than one count but fewer than ten. The gene calls are TRBV11-2 and TRBJ2-1; D remains ambiguous. Between the trimmed V and J ends, which lost 3 bases and 9 bases, there was a span of 9 bases. Germline V gives CDR1 SGHAT, CDR2 FQNNGV. This CDR3 spans 12 amino acids. CDR3 nucleotide sequence: TGTGCCAGCAGCTTGTACGGCGGTGAGCAGTTCTTC. This gives the protein CASSLYGGEQFF.

The genes are TRBV18 and TRBJ2-1, with D maybe TRBD1 (5 bases). V was pared by 0 bases and J by 8 bases, with 14 bases between. Per germline, CDR1 KGHSH and CDR2 LQKENI. The CDR3 is 15 residues long. CDR3 in DNA: TGTGCCAGCTCACCACCGAGTGACAGAACGGATGAGCAGTTCTTC. Amino acids: CASSPPSDRTDEQFF.

The gene calls are TRBV11-2 and TRBJ2-1; D might be TRBD2 (7 bases). This CDR3 is 14 amino acids long. The ends were cut back, 1 base at V and 13 bases at J, with 17 bases in the middle. Germline V gene data show CDR1 as SGHAT and CDR2 as FQNNGV. In DNA form, the CDR3 reads TGTGCCAGCAGCTTAGTCCCCCTCGGGGGGCAACAGTTCTTC. It specifies CASSLVPLGGQQFF.

This clone came up a few times. Other nucleotide sequences from this sample produce the same CDR3. The chain carries TRBV5-1 and TRBJ1-2; a possible D gene is TRBD1 (5 bases). Germline V gene data show CDR1 as SGHRS and CDR2 as YFSETQ. This CDR3 region has 13 residues. Trimming took 0 bases from V and 6 from J, leaving 9 bases between them. As DNA, the CDR3 is TGCGCCAGCAGCTTGGGGGGGGGAGATGGCTACACCTTC. Translated: CASSLGGGDGYTF.

The chain uses TRBV2 and TRBJ2-3; possible D gene TRBD1, 5 bases. The V gene lost 3 bases and the J gene lost 4 bases, with 14 bases spanning the gap. Germline values: CDR1 SNHLY, CDR2 FYNNEI. The CDR3 is 15 residues long. CDR3 in amino acids: CASSDLGVGSDTQYF. The CDR3 DNA reads TGTGCCAGCAGTGACCTAGGGGTCGGCTCAGATACGCAGTATTTT.

The rearrangement links TRBV27 to TRBJ2-3; D unclear. The V end lost 1 base, the J end lost 0 bases, and 5 bases lay between the germline ends. The CDR3 length is 14 residues. The germline CDR1 and CDR2 sequences are MNHEY and SMNVEV (reference sequence). CDR3 residues: CASSLWASTDTQYF. The CDR3 DNA follows: TGTGCCAGCAGTTTATGGGCTAGCACAGATACGCAGTATTTT.

A word on this clone: The identical CDR3 is also encoded by other nucleotide sequences in the sample. The genes are TRBV2 and TRBJ2-7, with 12 positions matching TRBD1. V was clipped by 6 bases and J by 7 bases; unmatched bases: 4. This CDR3 is built from 13 residues. Germline lookup yields CDR1 SNHLY and CDR2 FYNNEI. CDR3 sequence (DNA): TGTGCCAGCAGGGGACAGGGGGCAGGAGAGCAGTACTTC. Amino acid sequence: CASRGQGAGEQYF.

This rearrangement joins TRBV28 to TRBJ2-7; 11 nucleotides match TRBD1. CDR1 and CDR2 (germline): MDHEN, SYDVKM. The CDR3 runs 14 residues. The J segment lost 3 bases and the V segment lost 6 bases, leaving 4 bases of the junction unmatched. The CDR3 spells CASRGQGEFYEQYF. The CDR3 DNA is TGTGCCAGCAGGGGACAGGGGGAATTCTACGAGCAGTACTTC.

The rearrangement uses TRBV6-6 and TRBJ2-1; 8 nucleotides line up with TRBD2. This CDR3 contains 14 residues. The J segment lost 2 bases and the V segment lost 10 bases, leaving 7 bases of the junction unmatched. The germline CDR1 and CDR2 sequences are MNHNY and SVGAGI (reference sequence). The CDR3 sequence: CATRGGHPYNEQFF. DNA for the CDR3: TGTGCCACCCGGGGGGGACACCCCTACAATGAGCAGTTCTTC.

The rearrangement uses TRBV20-1 and TRBJ2-1, with TRBD2 as a possible D gene (6 bases). V lost 4 bases and J lost 9, with 10 bases in between. CDR1 is DFQATT, CDR2 SNEGSKA, per germline (reference sequence). The CDR3 consists of 11 residues. The CDR3 spells CSAIAVREQFF. Written as DNA, the CDR3 is TGCAGTGCTATAGCGGTCCGTGAGCAGTTCTTC.

The J gene is TRBJ2-5, the V gene TRBV6-5, with 10 positions matching TRBD1. The J call may be incorrect, as the DNA end agrees better with TRBJ2-7. From germline, CDR1 is MNHEY and CDR2 SVGAGI. The CDR3 loop spans 14 amino acids. The CDR3, as DNA: TGTGCCAGCATTGGGGGACAGGGGACCTACGAGCAGTACTTC. Its translation is CASIGGQGTYEQYF.

V gene TRBV5-1 combines with J gene TRBJ2-2; maybe TRBD2 (5 bases). Trimming shortened V by 4 bases and J by 4 bases, and 14 bases separated the two germline ends. The CDR3 loop spans 15 amino acids. Germline V gene lookup returns CDR1 SGHRS and CDR2 YFSETQ. CDR3 sequence reads: CASSAGATSTGELFF. CDR3 nucleotides: TGCGCCAGCAGCGCGGGCGCGACCAGCACCGGGGAGCTGTTTTTT.

Only a few counts were recorded for this clone. Other DNA sequences within the sample encode an identical CDR3. CDR3 sequence: CASSTGSQETQYF. CDR3 DNA sequence: TGTGCCAGTAGTACAGGATCCCAAGAGACCCAGTACTTC. V usage is TRBV19 and J usage is TRBJ2-5; D not resolved. The CDR3 is made up of 13 amino acids. V gave up 4 bases and J gave up 1 base, with 7 bases separating them. Germline CDR1 reads LNHDA; CDR2 reads SQIVND (reference sequence).

The genes are TRBV2 and TRBJ2-3; TRBD1 is a possible D gene (6 bases). Germline values: CDR1 SNHLY, CDR2 FYNNEI. Trimming left V 4 bases short and J 0 bases short, with 14 bases between. The CDR3 has 16 amino acids. Here the CDR3 DNA reads TGTGCCAGCAGTGTCGGGACACATGCCAGCACAGATACGCAGTATTTT. Encoded protein: CASSVGTHASTDTQYF.

This chain joins TRBV7-3 and TRBJ1-1; 7 bases match TRBD1. The trim removed 3 bases at V and 3 bases at J, leaving 4 bases unmatched. Germline V gene lookup returns CDR1 SGHTA and CDR2 FQGTGA. This CDR3 contains 14 residues. The CDR3 region has the DNA TGTGCCAGCAGCTTTACAGGGGCCTACACTGAAGCTTTCTTT. Translation: CASSFTGAYTEAFF.